The 4 T cell receptor beta chains in this list originate from one sample, sequenced in a study of tumor-infiltrating lymphocytes in primary liver carcinoma. Each 20-30 mg portion of unsorted bulk tissue served as the source for co-extraction of RNA and DNA. Total RNA (roughly 530 ng) served as template for TCR beta cDNA synthesis primed by a constant-region primer. Three-round nested multiplex PCR performed with slightly modified ARM-PCR produced the TCR beta libraries. Investigators reported that the first two PCR rounds, at 10 cycles each, used TRBV1-TRBV30 forward primers with a C-beta reverse primer. TCRdb recomputed calls from the multiplex PCR reads with MiXCR, one row per CDR3 protein. The sample shows 150,000 to 200,000 distinct CDR3 sequences, about 82% of them seen only once. The material sequenced was tumor tissue from primary liver carcinoma. These receptors were taken from a man in his forties with primary liver carcinoma and hepatitis B virus infection.

This clonotype was observed at least ten times. The chain recombines TRBV10-2 with TRBJ2-1, with 7 bases fitting TRBD2. The J segment lost 10 bases and the V segment lost 4 bases, leaving 1 base of the junction unmatched. The CDR3 is made up of 11 amino acids. Per the germline V gene, CDR1 is WSHSY and CDR2 is SAAADI. The CDR3 loop is CASSGGGEQFF. CDR3 bases: TGCGCCAGCAGTGGGGGGGGAGAGCAGTTCTTC.

This clonotype was recorded a few times. The chain uses TRBV6-1 and TRBJ2-3, with 9 bases matching TRBD2. V was clipped by 7 bases and J by 8 bases; unmatched bases: 16. CDR1 is MNHNS and CDR2 is SASEGT in the germline V gene. This CDR3 is 16 amino acids long. CDR3: CASIRRRGLAHGTQYF. In DNA, the CDR3 is TGTGCCAGCATTCGACGACGGGGACTAGCACACGGTACGCAGTATTTT.

As regards this clonotype: The CDR3 carries no conserved terminal phenylalanine or tryptophan, so it likely arises from a read error. The chain is built from TRBV4-2 and TRBJ1-1; D unresolved. The V and J ends lost 0 bases and 10 bases respectively, with 12 bases between them. CDR3 size: 13 residues. Germline V gives CDR1 LGHNA, CDR2 YNFKEQ. CDR3 loop: CASSQESNGRAFS. The CDR3 DNA is TGTGCCAGCAGCCAAGAATCCAATGGGAGAGCTTTCTCT.

The chain is built from TRBV9 and TRBJ2-3; D is possibly TRBD2 (5 bases). The V gene lost 4 bases and the J gene lost 4 bases, with 19 bases spanning the gap. Per the germline V gene, CDR1 is SGDLS and CDR2 is YYNGEE. The CDR3 is 16 amino acids. The CDR3 protein is CASSLGNSATADTQYF. CDR3 coding DNA: TGTGCCAGCAGCTTAGGAAATAGCGCGACCGCAGATACGCAGTATTTT.